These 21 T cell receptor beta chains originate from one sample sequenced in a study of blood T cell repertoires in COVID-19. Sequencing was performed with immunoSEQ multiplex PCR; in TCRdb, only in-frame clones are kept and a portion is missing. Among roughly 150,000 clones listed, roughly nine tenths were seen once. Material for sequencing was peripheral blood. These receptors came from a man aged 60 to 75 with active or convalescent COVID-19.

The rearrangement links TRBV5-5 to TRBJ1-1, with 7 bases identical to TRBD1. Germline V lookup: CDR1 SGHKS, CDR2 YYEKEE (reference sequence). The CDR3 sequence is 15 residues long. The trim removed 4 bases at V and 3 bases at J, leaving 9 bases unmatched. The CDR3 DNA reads TGTGCCAGCAGCCTAACCCAGGGGGGACACACTGAAGCTTTCTTT. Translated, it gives CASSLTQGGHTEAFF.

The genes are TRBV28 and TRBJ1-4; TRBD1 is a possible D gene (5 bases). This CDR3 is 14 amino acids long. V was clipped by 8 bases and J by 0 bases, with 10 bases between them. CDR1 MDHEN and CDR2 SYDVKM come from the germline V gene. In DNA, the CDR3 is TGTGCCAGCGGACACGCCGCAACTAATGAAAAACTGTTTTTT. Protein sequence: CASGHAATNEKLFF.

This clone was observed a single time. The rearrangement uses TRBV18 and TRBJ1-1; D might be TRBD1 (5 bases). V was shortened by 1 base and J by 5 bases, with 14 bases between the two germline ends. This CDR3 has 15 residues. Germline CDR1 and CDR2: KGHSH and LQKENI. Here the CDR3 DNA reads TGTGCCAGCTCACCACGGGAAGGGGCTGGGACTGAAGCTTTCTTT. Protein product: CASSPREGAGTEAFF.

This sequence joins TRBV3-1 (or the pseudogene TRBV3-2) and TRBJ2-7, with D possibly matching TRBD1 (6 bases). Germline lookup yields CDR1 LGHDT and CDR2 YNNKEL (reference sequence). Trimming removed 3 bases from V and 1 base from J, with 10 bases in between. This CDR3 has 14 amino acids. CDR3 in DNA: TGTGCCAGCAGCCAGTACAGGGTTTCCTACGAGCAGTACTTC. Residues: CASSQYRVSYEQYF.

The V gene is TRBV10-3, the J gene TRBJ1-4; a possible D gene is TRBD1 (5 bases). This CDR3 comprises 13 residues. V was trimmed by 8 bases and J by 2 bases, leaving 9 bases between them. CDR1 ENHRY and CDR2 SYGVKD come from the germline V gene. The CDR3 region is CAIRGGTNEKLFF. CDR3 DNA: TGTGCCATCCGGGGGGGGACTAATGAAAAACTGTTTTTT.

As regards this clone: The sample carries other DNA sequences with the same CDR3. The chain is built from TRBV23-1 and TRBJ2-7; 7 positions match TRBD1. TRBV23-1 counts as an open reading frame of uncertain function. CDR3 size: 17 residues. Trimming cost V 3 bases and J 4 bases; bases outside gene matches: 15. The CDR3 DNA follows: TGCGCCAGCAGTCAGGAGAAAAGGGGGCGCGTAACGTACGAGCAGTACTTC. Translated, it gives CASSQEKRGRVTYEQYF.

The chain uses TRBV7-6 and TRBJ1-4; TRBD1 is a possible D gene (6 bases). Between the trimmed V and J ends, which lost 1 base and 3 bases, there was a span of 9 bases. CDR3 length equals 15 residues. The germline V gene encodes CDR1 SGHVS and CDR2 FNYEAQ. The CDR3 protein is CASSLVDSPNEKLFF. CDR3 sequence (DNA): TGTGCCAGCAGCTTAGTGGACAGCCCTAATGAAAAACTGTTTTTT.

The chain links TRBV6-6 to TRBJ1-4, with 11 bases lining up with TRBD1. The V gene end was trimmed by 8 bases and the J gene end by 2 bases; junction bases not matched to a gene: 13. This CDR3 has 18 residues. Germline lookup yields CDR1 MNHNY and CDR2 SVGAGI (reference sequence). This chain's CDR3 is CASRHGRTGGATNEKLFF. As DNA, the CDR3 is TGTGCCAGCCGTCACGGACGGACAGGGGGCGCGACTAATGAAAAACTGTTTTTT.

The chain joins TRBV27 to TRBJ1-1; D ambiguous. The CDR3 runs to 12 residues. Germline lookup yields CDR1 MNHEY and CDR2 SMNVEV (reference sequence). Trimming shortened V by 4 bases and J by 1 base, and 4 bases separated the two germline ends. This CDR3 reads CASSSWNTEAFF. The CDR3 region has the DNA TGTGCCAGCAGTTCATGGAACACTGAAGCTTTCTTT.

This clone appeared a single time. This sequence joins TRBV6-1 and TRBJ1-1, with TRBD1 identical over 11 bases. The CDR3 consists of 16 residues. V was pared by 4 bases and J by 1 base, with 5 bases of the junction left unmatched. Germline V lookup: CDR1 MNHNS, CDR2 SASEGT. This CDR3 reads CASSGGTGGKNTEAFF. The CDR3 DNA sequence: TGTGCCAGCAGTGGCGGGACAGGGGGGAAGAACACTGAAGCTTTCTTT.

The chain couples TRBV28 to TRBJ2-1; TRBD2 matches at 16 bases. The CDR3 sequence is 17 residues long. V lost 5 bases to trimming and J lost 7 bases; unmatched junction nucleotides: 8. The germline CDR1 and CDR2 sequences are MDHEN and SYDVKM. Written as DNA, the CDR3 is TGTGCCAGCAGTACCCTGGGACTAGCGGGGGGGCGGAATGAGCAGTTCTTC. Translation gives CASSTLGLAGGRNEQFF.

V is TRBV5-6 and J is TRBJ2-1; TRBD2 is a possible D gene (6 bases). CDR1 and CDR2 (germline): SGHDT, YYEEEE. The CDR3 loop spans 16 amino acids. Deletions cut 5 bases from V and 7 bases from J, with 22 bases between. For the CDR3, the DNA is TGTGCCAGCAGACTGACCGGGAGCAGCATAAGGAATGAGCAGTTCTTC. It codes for CASRLTGSSIRNEQFF.

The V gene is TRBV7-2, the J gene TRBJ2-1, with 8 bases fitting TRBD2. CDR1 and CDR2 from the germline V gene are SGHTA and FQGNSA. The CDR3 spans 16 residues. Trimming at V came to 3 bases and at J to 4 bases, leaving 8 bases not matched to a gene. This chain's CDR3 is CASSFGGTSGYNEQFF. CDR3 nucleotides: TGTGCCAGCAGCTTCGGCGGAACTAGCGGATACAATGAGCAGTTCTTC.

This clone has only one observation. Written as DNA, the CDR3 is TGCGCCAGCATGGAAACAGGGGATATTGCTTTCTTT. It codes for CASMETGDIAFF. The gene calls are TRBV5-1 and TRBJ1-1; 7 bases map to TRBD1. The CDR3 has 12 amino acids. Germline values: CDR1 SGHRS, CDR2 YFSETQ. Losses at the gene ends were 6 bases for V and 11 bases for J; bases not matched to a gene: 10. The full variable domain, rest sourced from reference TRBV5-1 and TRBJ1-1, is KAGVTQTPRYLIKTRGQQVTLSCSPISGHRSVSWYQQTPGQGLQFLFEYFSETQRNKGNFPGRFSGRQFSNSRSEMNVSTLELGDSALYLCASMETGDIAFFGQGTRLTVV.

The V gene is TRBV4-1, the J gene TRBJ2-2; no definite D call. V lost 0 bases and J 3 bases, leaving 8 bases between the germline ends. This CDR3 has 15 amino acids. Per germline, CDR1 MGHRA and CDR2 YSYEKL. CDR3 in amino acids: CASSQDTLYTGELFF. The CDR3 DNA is TGCGCCAGCAGCCAAGATACCCTATACACCGGGGAGCTGTTTTTT.

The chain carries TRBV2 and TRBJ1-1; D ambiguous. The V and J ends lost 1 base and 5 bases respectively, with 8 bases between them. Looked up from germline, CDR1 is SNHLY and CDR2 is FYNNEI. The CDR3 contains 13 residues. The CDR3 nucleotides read TGTGCCAGCAGTGAAGGAACGGTAACTGAAGCTTTCTTT. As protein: CASSEGTVTEAFF.

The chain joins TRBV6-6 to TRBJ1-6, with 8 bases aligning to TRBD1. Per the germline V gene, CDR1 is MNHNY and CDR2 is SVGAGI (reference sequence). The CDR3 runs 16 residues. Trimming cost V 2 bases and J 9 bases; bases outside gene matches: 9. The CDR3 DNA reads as TGTGCCAGCAGTTACGGACAGGGTTACATGGGTTCACCCCTCCACTTT. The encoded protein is CASSYGQGYMGSPLHF.

As DNA, the CDR3 is TGCGCCAGCAGCTCACAGGGGGCTAACTATGGCTACACCTTC. Protein: CASSSQGANYGYTF. The J gene is TRBJ1-2, the V gene TRBV4-1; 8 nucleotides agree with TRBD1. CDR3 length equals 14 residues. V shed 5 bases and J 0 bases; nucleotides not matched to a gene: 2. The V gene's germline CDR1 is MGHRA and CDR2 YSYEKL.

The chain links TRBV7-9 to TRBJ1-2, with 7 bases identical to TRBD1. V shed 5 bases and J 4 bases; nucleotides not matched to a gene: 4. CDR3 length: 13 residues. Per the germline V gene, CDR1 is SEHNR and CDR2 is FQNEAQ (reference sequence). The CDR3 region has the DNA TGTGCCAGCAGCCCGGGACAGATCTATGGCTACACCTTC. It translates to CASSPGQIYGYTF.

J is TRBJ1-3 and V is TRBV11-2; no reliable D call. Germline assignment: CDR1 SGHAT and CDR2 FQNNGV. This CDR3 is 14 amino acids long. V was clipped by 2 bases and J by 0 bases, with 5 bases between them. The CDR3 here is CASSLSLSGNTIYF. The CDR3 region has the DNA TGTGCCAGCAGCTTATCCCTCTCTGGAAACACCATATATTTT.

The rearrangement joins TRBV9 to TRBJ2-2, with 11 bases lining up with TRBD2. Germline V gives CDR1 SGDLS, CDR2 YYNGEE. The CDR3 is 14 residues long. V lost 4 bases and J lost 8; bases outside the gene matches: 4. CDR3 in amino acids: CASSTRTSGGELFF. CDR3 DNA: TGTGCCAGCAGCACCCGGACTAGCGGGGGGGAGCTGTTTTTT.